What follows is one T cell receptor beta chain and its context. Its target is unknown. These data are taken from a study of graft-versus-host responses after intestinal transplantation. The CDR3 spans 13 residues. V lost 0 bases to trimming and J lost 8 bases, with 10 bases between them. From germline, CDR1 is SGHNT and CDR2 YENEEA. Study-wide points: Among circulating GvH clones, peak levels were associated with early post-transplant declines in HvG clones.

The protocol was immunoSEQ multiplex PCR, while the TCRdb copy is restricted to in-frame clones and leaves out a portion. The sample consists of about 84,000 clones, approximately 90% of them appearing once. The sample here was unstimulated CD4+ T cells sorted from spleen or lymph node cells, taken before transplant. This receptor was taken from a human donor who was the organ donor for an intestinal transplant. The chain is built from TRBV11-3 and TRBJ1-1; D unclear. The CDR3 loop reads CASSLDRAGEAFF. The CDR3 coding sequence is TGTGCCAGCAGCTTAGATCGGGCGGGAGAAGCTTTCTTT.